This T cell receptor beta chain was sequenced during a study of early stage breast cancer tumors. Profiled with immunoSEQ multiplex PCR; TCRdb holds only in-frame clones, not every one. The sample includes about 30,000 clones, roughly four fifths of them seen just once. The CDR3 sequence is 15 residues long. V trimming: 5 bases; J trimming: 4 bases; junction bases outside the gene matches: 7. CDR1 and CDR2 from the germline V gene are SEHNR and FQNEAQ (reference sequence). V and J are TRBV7-9 and TRBJ2-5; the match to TRBD2 covers 10 bases. This TCR was recovered from a person in their thirties with breast cancer. Sequenced material: breast tumor tissue. CDR3 sequence: CASSGRAGGTETQYF. CDR3 nucleotide sequence: TGTGCCAGCAGCGGTCGAGCGGGAGGGACAGAGACCCAGTACTTC.